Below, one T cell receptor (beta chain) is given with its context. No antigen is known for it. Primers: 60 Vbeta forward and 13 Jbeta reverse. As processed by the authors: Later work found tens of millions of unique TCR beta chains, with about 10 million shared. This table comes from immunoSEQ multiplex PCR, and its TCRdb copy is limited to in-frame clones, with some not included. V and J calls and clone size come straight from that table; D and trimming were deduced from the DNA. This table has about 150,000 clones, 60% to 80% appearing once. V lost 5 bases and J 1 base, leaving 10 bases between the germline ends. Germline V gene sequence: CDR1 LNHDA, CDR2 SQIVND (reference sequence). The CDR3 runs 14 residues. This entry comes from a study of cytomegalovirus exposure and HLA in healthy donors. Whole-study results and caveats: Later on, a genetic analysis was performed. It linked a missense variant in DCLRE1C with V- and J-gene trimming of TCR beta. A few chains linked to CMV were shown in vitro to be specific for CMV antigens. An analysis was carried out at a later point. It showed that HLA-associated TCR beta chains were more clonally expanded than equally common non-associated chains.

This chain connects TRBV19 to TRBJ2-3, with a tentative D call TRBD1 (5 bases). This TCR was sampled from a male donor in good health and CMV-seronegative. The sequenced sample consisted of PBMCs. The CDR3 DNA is TGTGCCAGTAGTTCCTGGACACGCACAGATACGCAGTATTTT. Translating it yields CASSSWTRTDTQYF.